The TCR beta chain under discussion was sequenced for a study of regulatory T cells in long-lasting Graves disease. TCR beta libraries were built with iRepertoire HTBI primers and Arm-PCR of CDR3 regions. TCRdb itself ran the multiplex PCR reads through MiXCR, one entry per CDR3 protein. The sample includes approximately 400,000 distinct CDR3 sequences, 23% of them seen just once. Time point indicated: persistent/refractory GD, antithyroid drugs over 5 years with positive TRAb. Isolated PBMC RNA provided the starting material for the TCR library. Criteria from the American Thyroid Association guidelines were applied to diagnose Graves' disease. The source material was peripheral blood mononuclear cells (PBMCs), sampled when the disease was refractory, from a patient treated with antithyroid drugs. The sequence came from a female donor with Graves disease.

CDR3 in amino acids: CAWRGDATNEKLFF. The CDR3 nucleotides are TGTGCCTGGAGGGGAGATGCAACTAATGAAAAACTGTTTTTT. V and J are TRBV30 and TRBJ1-4; D call uncertain. The CDR3 has 14 amino acids. The ends were cut back, 3 bases at V and 0 bases at J, with 8 bases in the middle. Germline CDR1 GTSNPN, CDR2 SVGIG (reference sequence).